The source of this TCR beta chain is a study of blood T cell repertoires in COVID-19. Cohorts were determined from participant-reported clinical history. Trimming took off 5 bases at V and 5 bases at J, with 15 bases between the two ends. Germline V gives CDR1 PRHDT, CDR2 FYEKMQ (reference sequence). There are 14 residues in the CDR3. This table comes from immunoSEQ multiplex PCR, and its TCRdb copy is limited to in-frame clones, with some not included. The profile shows 500,000 or so clones, 75% to 90% of them singletons. This rearrangement joins TRBV13 to TRBJ1-1; D gene ambiguous. Sequenced: PBMCs or T cells enriched from blood (not recorded which). This receptor was obtained from a young woman who had recovered from COVID-19. CDR3 in DNA: TGTGCCAGCAGCCTAGCTTGGAGGAGGACTGAAGCTTTCTTT. Amino acids: CASSLAWRRTEAFF.